One and the same sample provided the 27 T cell receptor beta chains below, sequenced in a study of control samples from healthy donors and cancer patients. Repertoires were generated with immunoSEQ multiplex PCR, while TCRdb's copy carries only in-frame clones and drops some. The data show 230,000 or so clones, with roughly 94% seen just once and more than 1.3% held by the top ten. Material for sequencing was blood. These receptors originate from a man in his fifties in good health.

The chain combines TRBV6-2 or TRBV6-3 with TRBJ2-7; 7 bases agree with TRBD1. CDR1 is MNHEY, CDR2 SVGEGT, per germline. The CDR3 covers 15 residues. The V gene end was trimmed by 5 bases and the J gene end by 1 base; junction bases not matched to a gene: 8. In DNA form, the CDR3 reads TGTGCCAGCAGTGGGGGACAGCTTGGTTCCTACGAGCAGTACTTC. Amino acids: CASSGGQLGSYEQYF.

The chain has TRBV18 and TRBJ1-5, with 7 bases that match TRBD1. This CDR3 spans 15 amino acids. The V and J ends lost 5 bases and 0 bases, in that order; junction bases with no gene match: 4. Germline V lookup: CDR1 KGHSH, CDR2 LQKENI. The CDR3 reads CASSTTGRSNQPQHF. The CDR3 DNA follows: TGTGCCAGCTCAACGACAGGGCGTAGCAATCAGCCCCAGCATTTT.

The V call is TRBV13, the J call TRBJ2-5; D may be TRBD1 or TRBD2 (7 bases each). There are 14 residues in the CDR3. The V end lost 4 bases, the J end lost 5 bases, and 14 bases lay between the germline ends. From germline, CDR1 is PRHDT and CDR2 FYEKMQ (reference sequence). CDR3 nucleotide sequence: TGTGCCAGCAGCTCCAGGGGGGGCTCGGAGACCCAGTACTTC. Amino acid sequence: CASSSRGGSETQYF.

The chain couples TRBV6-5 to TRBJ1-1, with 7 bases identical to TRBD1. This CDR3 is built from 14 residues. The germline V gene has CDR1 MNHEY and CDR2 SVGAGI. V was pared by 6 bases and J by 2 bases, with 6 bases of the junction left unmatched. For the CDR3, the DNA is TGTGCCAGCAGGGCGTGGGACAGAAACACTGAAGCTTTCTTT. Residues: CASRAWDRNTEAFF.

This chain links TRBV27 with TRBJ1-3; tentatively, D is TRBD1 (5 bases). V was trimmed by 6 bases and J by 3 bases, leaving 18 bases between them. The CDR3 has 16 amino acids. Germline V gives CDR1 MNHEY, CDR2 SMNVEV (reference sequence). CDR3 nucleotides: TGTGCCAGCAGCAGGGTGGGAGAGATCGGTGGAAACACCATATATTTT. As protein: CASSRVGEIGGNTIYF.

The genes are TRBV11-1 and TRBJ2-5; weak D call: TRBD1 (6 bases). Germline CDR1 reads SGHAT; CDR2 reads FQDESV (reference sequence). The V end lost 5 bases, the J end lost 5 bases, and 9 bases lay between the germline ends. This CDR3 is 12 amino acids long. CDR3 sequence reads: CASSRRGETQYF. DNA for the CDR3: TGTGCCAGCAGCCGAAGGGGGGAGACCCAGTACTTC.

The genes are TRBV4-2 and TRBJ2-2; D call uncertain. The CDR3 extends over 14 amino acids. V dropped 3 bases and J dropped 7 bases, with 12 bases sitting between them. CDR1 and CDR2 from the germline V gene are LGHNA and YNFKEQ. CDR3 amino acids: CASSHTVYGGELFF. The CDR3 region has the DNA TGTGCCAGCAGCCATACGGTTTACGGCGGGGAGCTGTTTTTT.

The chain couples TRBV6-2 or TRBV6-3 to TRBJ2-3; D is uncertain. V shed 5 bases and J shed 1 base, with 10 bases lying between them. The CDR3 sequence is 14 residues long. Germline values: CDR1 MNHEY, CDR2 SVGEGT. CDR3 DNA sequence: TGTGCCAGCAGTCCAACTGCCCGCACAGATACGCAGTATTTT. As protein: CASSPTARTDTQYF.

The chain links TRBV13 to TRBJ2-7; TRBD2 agrees at 12 bases. The CDR3 contains 15 residues. Germline values: CDR1 PRHDT, CDR2 FYEKMQ (reference sequence). The trim removed 5 bases at V and 4 bases at J, leaving 6 bases unmatched. The CDR3 DNA follows: TGTGCCAGCAGCCACGGACTAGCGGGGTCTTACGAGCAGTACTTC. Its translation: CASSHGLAGSYEQYF.

The V call is TRBV11-3, the J call TRBJ1-1, with 7 bases that match TRBD1. The J segment lost 5 bases and the V segment lost 1 base, leaving 7 bases of the junction unmatched. The CDR3 is 15 residues long. Germline V gene lookup returns CDR1 SGHNT and CDR2 YENEEA. The CDR3 loop reads CASSLGPGGETEAFF. Written as DNA, the CDR3 is TGTGCCAGCAGCTTAGGCCCAGGGGGAGAGACTGAAGCTTTCTTT.

The chain is built from TRBV6-6 and TRBJ1-5; TRBD1 matches 7 bases. Germline loops: CDR1 MNHNY, CDR2 SVGAGI (reference sequence). The V segment lost 6 bases and the J segment 3 bases; nucleotides outside the gene matches: 5. This CDR3 is built from 14 residues. The CDR3 DNA reads as TGTGCCAGCAGACACGGGACAGCCAATCAGCCCCAGCATTTT. Its translation is CASRHGTANQPQHF.

This chain connects TRBV25-1 to TRBJ1-3; 7 nucleotides align to TRBD1. The V and J ends lost 4 bases and 3 bases, in that order; junction bases with no gene match: 9. Per the germline V gene, CDR1 is MGHDK and CDR2 is SYGVNS. The CDR3 consists of 16 residues. The CDR3 region is CASSVTGAGGGNTIYF. CDR3 DNA: TGTGCCAGCAGTGTTACAGGGGCTGGTGGTGGAAACACCATATATTTT.

The chain recombines TRBV7-3 with TRBJ2-6; unclear D gene. Germline CDR1 is SGHTA and CDR2 is FQGTGA. The CDR3 is 16 amino acids. V was trimmed by 3 bases and J by 1 base, leaving 10 bases between them. The CDR3 here is CASSLRVNSGANVLTF. In DNA, the CDR3 is TGTGCCAGCAGCTTGCGCGTGAATTCTGGGGCCAACGTCCTGACTTTC.

This chain uses TRBV6-2 or TRBV6-3 with TRBJ1-1, with a possible D match to TRBD1 (6 bases). Germline-derived CDR1 and CDR2 are MNHEY and SVGEGT. Trimming left V 6 bases short and J 7 bases short, with 9 bases between. The CDR3 consists of 11 residues. CDR3 region: CASRYRDEAFF. The CDR3 coding sequence is TGTGCCAGCAGGTACAGGGATGAAGCTTTCTTT.

The chain uses TRBV29-1 and TRBJ2-3, with D perhaps matching TRBD2 (5 bases). The CDR3 has 12 residues. The germline V and J ends were trimmed by 4 bases and 4 bases, with 9 bases remaining between them. The germline gives CDR1 SQVTM, CDR2 ANQGSEA. This CDR3 is CSVGTASDTQYF. The CDR3 DNA is TGCAGCGTTGGGACTGCGTCAGATACGCAGTATTTT.

The chain is built from TRBV6-4 and TRBJ2-5; D is undetermined. Germline lookup yields CDR1 MRHNA and CDR2 SNTAGT. The CDR3 is 15 amino acids. V lost 2 bases, J lost 1 base, and 11 bases lay in between. CDR3 sequence: CASSDGAVAQETQYF. In nucleotides, the CDR3 is TGTGCCAGCAGTGACGGCGCAGTGGCCCAAGAGACCCAGTACTTC.

V is TRBV5-1 and J is TRBJ2-6; no clear D gene. Per germline, CDR1 SGHRS and CDR2 YFSETQ. Trimming pared 5 bases from V and 4 bases from J, leaving 13 bases between. The CDR3 consists of 15 residues. CDR3 in DNA: TGCGCCAGCAGTCCCATTGTATCAGGGGCCAACGTCCTGACTTTC. Translated, it gives CASSPIVSGANVLTF.

The chain couples TRBV4-1 to TRBJ1-3; no definite D call. This CDR3 has 17 amino acids. V was pared by 0 bases and J by 4 bases, with 16 bases between. Germline V lookup: CDR1 MGHRA, CDR2 YSYEKL. CDR3 amino acids: CASSQERIPVVGNTIYF. Here the CDR3 DNA reads TGCGCCAGCAGCCAAGAGCGAATTCCGGTAGTCGGAAACACCATATATTTT.

CDR3 bases: TGTGCCAGCAGTTTAACAGGGTGGGAGACCCAGTACTTC. Protein: CASSLTGWETQYF. The chain couples TRBV12-3 or TRBV12-4 to TRBJ2-5; maybe TRBD1 (6 bases). V lost 2 bases and J 5 bases, leaving 9 bases between the germline ends. CDR3 length equals 13 residues.

This chain connects TRBV2 to TRBJ2-3, with 8 bases matching TRBD1. The CDR3 runs 14 residues. With 6 bases clipped from V and 3 bases from J, the junction kept 5 bases outside the gene matches. Germline CDR1 SNHLY, CDR2 FYNNEI. CDR3 in DNA: TGTGCCAGCAGGCCCAGGGGGCTTACAGATACGCAGTATTTT. Its translation is CASRPRGLTDTQYF.

The V and J genes are TRBV19 and TRBJ1-6; D is ambiguous. Trimming took 9 bases from V and 6 from J, leaving 12 bases between them. The germline CDR1 and CDR2 sequences are LNHDA and SQIVND (reference sequence). The CDR3 is 13 amino acids. The CDR3 is CASGRTFNSPLHF. DNA for the CDR3: TGTGCCAGCGGGAGGACTTTTAATTCACCCCTCCACTTT.

V usage is TRBV28 and J usage is TRBJ1-6, with unresolved D. CDR3 size: 15 residues. Germline V gives CDR1 MDHEN, CDR2 SYDVKM. The V end lost 5 bases, the J end lost 11 bases, and 19 bases lay between the germline ends. CDR3 amino acids: CASSPRDRTGAPLHF. CDR3 nucleotides: TGTGCCAGCAGTCCCCGTGACCGGACGGGTGCACCCCTCCACTTT.

This clone is a singleton in its sample. The rearrangement links TRBV19 to TRBJ1-2, with no clear D. The CDR3 covers 15 residues. CDR1 and CDR2 from the germline V gene are LNHDA and SQIVND (reference sequence). V shed 4 bases and J shed 1 base, with 13 bases lying between them. CDR3 loop: CASSTPGVVNYGYTF. CDR3 in DNA: TGTGCCAGTAGTACCCCGGGAGTAGTTAACTATGGCTACACCTTC.

This rearrangement joins TRBV19 to TRBJ2-5; 14 bases match TRBD2. Germline V gives CDR1 LNHDA, CDR2 SQIVND (reference sequence). The junction had 13 bases not matched to a gene; V was cut back by 3 bases and J by 7 bases. The CDR3 has 18 residues. CDR3 coding DNA: TGTGCCAGTAGTATTGTGGGGACTAGCGGGGGCTTGGATGGGACCCAGTACTTC. The encoded protein is CASSIVGTSGGLDGTQYF. The variable domain in full, completed from reference TRBV19 and TRBJ2-5, reads DGGITQSPKYLFRKEGQNVTLSCEQNLNHDAMYWYRQDPGQGLRLIYYSQIVNDFQKGDIAEGYSVSREKKESFPLTVTSAQKNPTAFYLCASSIVGTSGGLDGTQYFGPGTRLLVL.

The CDR3 reads CASSLRTGTGVTEAFF. Here the CDR3 DNA reads TGTGCCAGCAGCTTGAGGACCGGGACAGGGGTCACTGAAGCTTTCTTT. The chain is built from TRBV5-6 and TRBJ1-1; 10 bases are a match to TRBD1. Trimming at V came to 1 base and at J to 4 bases, leaving 7 bases not matched to a gene. CDR1 is SGHDT, CDR2 YYEEEE, per germline. This CDR3 contains 16 residues.

The V and J genes are TRBV19 and TRBJ2-7; 7 positions match TRBD2. The CDR3 is 14 amino acids. V was clipped by 3 bases and J by 4 bases; unmatched bases: 6. The germline CDR1 and CDR2 sequences are LNHDA and SQIVND (reference sequence). Here the CDR3 reads CASSINREVYEQYF. The CDR3, as DNA: TGTGCCAGTAGTATCAATCGGGAGGTTTACGAGCAGTACTTC.

The CDR3, as DNA: TGTGCCAGCAGCTTCAAGGAAAACAATCAGCCCCAGCATTTT. This encodes CASSFKENNQPQHF. The rearrangement uses TRBV7-8 and TRBJ1-5; D not certain. V dropped 3 bases and J dropped 3 bases, with 9 bases sitting between them. The germline V gene encodes CDR1 SGHVS and CDR2 FQNEAQ. The length of the CDR3 is 14 residues. Full variable domain (missing parts from reference TRBV7-8 and TRBJ1-5): GAGVSQSPRYKVAKRGQDVALRCDPISGHVSLFWYQQALGQGPEFLTYFQNEAQLDKSGLPSDRFFAERPEGSVSTLKIQRTQQEDSAVYLCASSFKENNQPQHFGDGTRLSIL.